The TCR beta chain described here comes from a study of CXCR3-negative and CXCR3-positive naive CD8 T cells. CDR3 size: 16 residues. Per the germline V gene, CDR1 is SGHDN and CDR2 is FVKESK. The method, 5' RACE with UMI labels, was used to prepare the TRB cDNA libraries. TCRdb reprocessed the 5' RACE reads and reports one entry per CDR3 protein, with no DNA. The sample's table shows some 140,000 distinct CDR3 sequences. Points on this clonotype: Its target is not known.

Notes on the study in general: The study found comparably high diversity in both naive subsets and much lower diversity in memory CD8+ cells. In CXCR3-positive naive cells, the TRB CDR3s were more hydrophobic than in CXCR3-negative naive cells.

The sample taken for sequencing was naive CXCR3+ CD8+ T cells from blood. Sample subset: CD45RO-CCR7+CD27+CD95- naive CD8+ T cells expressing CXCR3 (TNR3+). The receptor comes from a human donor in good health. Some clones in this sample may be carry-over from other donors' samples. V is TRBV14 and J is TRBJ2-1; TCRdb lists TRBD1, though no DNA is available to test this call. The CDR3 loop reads CASSQGYGRGYNEQFF. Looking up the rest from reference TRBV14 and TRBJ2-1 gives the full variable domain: EAGVTQFPSHSVIEKGQTVTLRCDPISGHDNLYWYRRVMGKEIKFLLHFVKESKQDESGMPNNRFLAERTGGTYSTLKVQPAELEDSGVYFCASSQGYGRGYNEQFFGPGTRLTVL.